This record looks at one T cell receptor (beta chain) sequence and its context. The germline V gene has CDR1 MDHEN and CDR2 SYDVKM. The CDR3 is 14 amino acids. V was shortened by 6 bases and J by 1 base, with 10 bases between the two germline ends. The recovered donors of Cohort 3 showed two negative PCRs, clearance, or symptom resolution. This entry belongs to a study of blood T cell repertoires in COVID-19. Sequencing used immunoSEQ multiplex PCR; TCRdb keeps in-frame clones, though not all of them. The data contain about 250,000 clones, approximately 90% of them seen just once; the ten biggest clones take up approximately 2%.

The specimen sequenced was PBMCs or T cells enriched from blood (not recorded which). The V call is TRBV28, the J call TRBJ1-5; D not resolved. This receptor was identified in a young woman who had recovered from COVID-19. Here the CDR3 DNA reads TGTGCCAGCAGCCCGGGTGGAAGCAATCAGCCCCAGCATTTT. As protein: CASSPGGSNQPQHF.